A few counts support the clone carrying this T cell receptor beta chain. Its antigen is not identified. This CDR3 is 11 amino acids long. Looked up from germline, CDR1 is SGHNT and CDR2 is YENEEA. V was clipped by 5 bases and J by 2 bases, with 3 bases between them. Assay: immunoSEQ multiplex PCR; the TCRdb copy retains only in-frame clones and omits some. The table has 150,000 or so clones, about nine tenths seen once. This sample was included in a study of graft-versus-host responses after intestinal transplantation. Findings and caveats of the study: Early after transplant, HvG clones declined as circulating GvH clones peaked. Among recipient marrow samples, GvH clones were found; some appeared first in ileum or blood. Allografts of patients with graft-donor T cell macrochimerism showed high graft-versus-host to host-versus-graft clone ratios.

The sequence was obtained from a human donor who received an intestinal transplant. This chain joins TRBV11-3 and TRBJ2-5; D is unclear. The sequenced sample was unstimulated CD4+ T cells sorted from spleen or lymph node cells, obtained before intestinal transplant. CDR3 bases: TGTGCCAGCAGCCAGCAAGAGACCCAGTACTTC. Encoded protein: CASSQQETQYF.